A selection of T cell receptor beta chains follows, all from one sample in a study of T cell responses to AZD1222 COVID-19 vaccine. The data were produced by immunoSEQ multiplex PCR, yet TCRdb's version contains in-frame clones alone and is incomplete. The data contain more than 150,000 clones, around 90% of them singletons. The material sequenced was peripheral blood, taken on day 0 of AZD1222 vaccination. These receptors were obtained from an adult in good health. Both conserved end residues are part of each CDR3. D genes are given only for firm matches. Where a row states a size, it is once, few, many or the class of an expanded clone; other rows omit it.

d_call: NA; j_call: TRBJ2-2; cdr3_length: 12; clone_size: NA; v_call: TRBV30; cdr3_aa: CAWTSNTGELFF; cdr3_nt: TGTGCCTGGACTTCTAACACCGGGGAGCTGTTTTTT
d_call: TRBD1; j_call: TRBJ1-4; cdr3_length: 15; clone_size: NA; v_call: TRBV9; cdr3_aa: CASSGGTARGEKLFF; cdr3_nt: TGTGCCAGCAGCGGAGGGACAGCCAGGGGCGAAAAACTGTTTTTT
d_call: NA; j_call: TRBJ1-3; cdr3_length: 14; clone_size: NA; v_call: TRBV18; cdr3_aa: CASSPGTATDTIYF; cdr3_nt: TGTGCCAGCTCACCGGGGACCGCTACGGACACCATATATTTT
d_call: NA; j_call: TRBJ2-7; cdr3_length: 14; clone_size: NA; v_call: TRBV4-1; cdr3_aa: CASSHGVGSREQYF; cdr3_nt: TGCGCCAGCAGCCATGGGGTCGGGTCTCGCGAGCAGTACTTC
d_call: NA; j_call: TRBJ2-3; cdr3_length: 15; clone_size: NA; v_call: TRBV28; cdr3_aa: CASYKGAGFTDTQYF; cdr3_nt: TGTGCCAGCTATAAGGGAGCAGGATTCACAGATACGCAGTATTTT
d_call: TRBD1; j_call: TRBJ2-1; cdr3_length: 15; clone_size: once; v_call: TRBV5-1; cdr3_aa: CASSSSGTGVNEQFF; cdr3_nt: TGCGCCAGCAGCTCCTCCGGGACAGGGGTCAATGAGCAGTTCTTC
d_call: TRBD1; j_call: TRBJ2-1; cdr3_length: 15; clone_size: NA; v_call: TRBV6-5; cdr3_aa: CASSYRTGGLDEQFF; cdr3_nt: TGTGCCAGCAGTTACAGGACAGGGGGCTTAGATGAGCAGTTCTTC
d_call: TRBD2; j_call: TRBJ2-7; cdr3_length: 21; clone_size: NA; v_call: TRBV6-2/TRBV6-3; cdr3_aa: CASSPFRSPGLAGGRANEQYF; cdr3_nt: TGTGCCAGCAGTCCATTTCGTTCTCCGGGACTAGCGGGAGGAAGGGCTAACGAGCAGTACTTC
d_call: TRBD1; j_call: TRBJ1-4; cdr3_length: 14; clone_size: few; v_call: TRBV11-2; cdr3_aa: CASAWDRGREKLFF; cdr3_nt: TGTGCCAGCGCCTGGGACAGGGGGCGCGAAAAACTGTTTTTT
d_call: NA; j_call: TRBJ1-4; cdr3_length: 15; clone_size: NA; v_call: TRBV27; cdr3_aa: CASSPLKGVNEKLFF; cdr3_nt: TGTGCCAGCAGTCCACTGAAGGGGGTTAATGAAAAACTGTTTTTT
d_call: TRBD2; j_call: TRBJ2-3; cdr3_length: 15; clone_size: once; v_call: TRBV15; cdr3_aa: CATSRELAFPDTQYF; cdr3_nt: TGTGCCACCAGCAGGGAACTAGCGTTTCCAGATACGCAGTATTTT
d_call: TRBD1; j_call: TRBJ2-2; cdr3_length: 16; clone_size: once; v_call: TRBV5-1; cdr3_aa: CASSFSGGLDTGELFF; cdr3_nt: TGCGCCAGCAGCTTCTCAGGGGGCCTCGACACCGGGGAGCTGTTTTTT
d_call: TRBD1; j_call: TRBJ2-5; cdr3_length: 14; clone_size: NA; v_call: TRBV28; cdr3_aa: CASRIQGAGETQYF; cdr3_nt: TGTGCCAGCAGGATACAGGGGGCTGGGGAGACCCAGTACTTC
d_call: TRBD1; j_call: TRBJ2-3; cdr3_length: 16; clone_size: NA; v_call: TRBV5-5; cdr3_aa: CASSFSGTGGTDTQYF; cdr3_nt: TGTGCCAGCAGCTTCTCCGGGACAGGGGGCACAGATACGCAGTATTTT
d_call: NA; j_call: TRBJ2-7; cdr3_length: 12; clone_size: NA; v_call: TRBV19; cdr3_aa: CATRDPAYEQYF; cdr3_nt: TGTGCCACCCGGGACCCAGCCTACGAGCAGTACTTC
d_call: TRBD2; j_call: TRBJ2-2; cdr3_length: 16; clone_size: NA; v_call: TRBV2; cdr3_aa: CASSRTSVKYAGELFF; cdr3_nt: TGTGCCAGCAGTAGGACTAGCGTGAAGTATGCCGGGGAGCTGTTTTTT
d_call: TRBD2; j_call: TRBJ2-1; cdr3_length: 16; clone_size: NA; v_call: TRBV5-4; cdr3_aa: CASSLVSGGPYNEQFF; cdr3_nt: TGTGCCAGCAGCTTGGTTAGCGGGGGGCCGTACAATGAGCAGTTCTTC
d_call: NA; j_call: TRBJ2-1; cdr3_length: 20; clone_size: NA; v_call: TRBV9; cdr3_aa: CASSGPVAGGGGLPNNEQFF; cdr3_nt: TGTGCCAGCAGCGGACCGGTCGCCGGAGGGGGGGGCCTACCCAACAATGAGCAGTTCTTC
d_call: TRBD1; j_call: TRBJ2-3; cdr3_length: 17; clone_size: NA; v_call: TRBV9; cdr3_aa: CASSVNPDRVRSHTQYF; cdr3_nt: TGTGCCAGCAGCGTCAACCCTGACAGGGTTCGGAGTCATACGCAGTATTTT
d_call: NA; j_call: TRBJ2-1; cdr3_length: 18; clone_size: NA; v_call: TRBV3-1/TRBV3-2; cdr3_aa: CASSQDRPLAPSYNEQFF; cdr3_nt: TGTGCCAGCAGCCAAGATCGCCCCCTAGCGCCCTCCTACAATGAGCAGTTCTTC
d_call: NA; j_call: TRBJ1-6; cdr3_length: 15; clone_size: NA; v_call: TRBV19; cdr3_aa: CASSIRGGTNSPLHF; cdr3_nt: TGTGCCAGTAGTATCCGTGGAGGGACCAATTCACCCCTCCACTTT
d_call: NA; j_call: TRBJ2-5; cdr3_length: 15; clone_size: NA; v_call: TRBV1; cdr3_aa: CTSSPGGGPRETQYF; cdr3_nt: TGCACCAGCAGCCCTGGGGGAGGGCCCAGGGAGACCCAGTACTTC
d_call: TRBD1; j_call: TRBJ1-2; cdr3_length: 16; clone_size: NA; v_call: TRBV6-5; cdr3_aa: CASSYKGGTGTTGYTF; cdr3_nt: TGTGCCAGCAGTTACAAAGGAGGGACAGGGACGACCGGCTACACCTTC
d_call: NA; j_call: TRBJ2-4; cdr3_length: 12; clone_size: NA; v_call: TRBV29-1; cdr3_aa: CSVYSTENIQYF; cdr3_nt: TGCAGCGTGTATTCCACCGAGAACATTCAGTACTTC
d_call: TRBD1; j_call: TRBJ2-1; cdr3_length: 16; clone_size: NA; v_call: TRBV9; cdr3_aa: CASSVGGGQGIGEQFF; cdr3_nt: TGTGCCAGCAGCGTGGGAGGGGGACAGGGGATAGGGGAGCAGTTCTTC
d_call: TRBD2; j_call: TRBJ2-3; cdr3_length: 18; clone_size: NA; v_call: TRBV10-2; cdr3_aa: CASSGLAVLSGGTDTQYF; cdr3_nt: TGCGCCAGCAGTGGACTAGCGGTCCTCTCCGGGGGCACAGATACGCAGTATTTT
d_call: NA; j_call: TRBJ1-1; cdr3_length: 13; clone_size: NA; v_call: TRBV27; cdr3_aa: CASSLPGNTEAFF; cdr3_nt: TGTGCCAGCAGTTTGCCGGGGAACACTGAAGCTTTCTTT
d_call: NA; j_call: TRBJ1-2; cdr3_length: 16; clone_size: few; v_call: TRBV4-1; cdr3_aa: CASSQPLSGDSYGYTF; cdr3_nt: TGCGCCAGCAGCCAACCCCTTTCGGGGGACTCCTATGGCTACACCTTC
d_call: TRBD1; j_call: TRBJ1-1; cdr3_length: 12; clone_size: NA; v_call: TRBV19; cdr3_aa: CASNDRDTEAFF; cdr3_nt: TGTGCCAGCAACGACAGGGACACTGAAGCTTTCTTT
d_call: NA; j_call: TRBJ1-2; cdr3_length: 12; clone_size: NA; v_call: TRBV12-5; cdr3_aa: CASGLVDGGYTF; cdr3_nt: TGTGCTAGTGGTTTGGTGGACGGAGGCTACACCTTC
d_call: NA; j_call: TRBJ1-6; cdr3_length: 14; clone_size: NA; v_call: TRBV11-3; cdr3_aa: CASSLAGGGSPLHF; cdr3_nt: TGTGCCAGCAGCTTGGCCGGAGGTGGGTCACCCCTCCACTTT
d_call: TRBD2; j_call: TRBJ2-1; cdr3_length: 17; clone_size: NA; v_call: TRBV4-2; cdr3_aa: CASSEEASGSSYNEQFF; cdr3_nt: TGTGCCAGCAGCGAAGAGGCTAGCGGGAGCTCCTACAATGAGCAGTTCTTC
d_call: TRBD2; j_call: TRBJ2-1; cdr3_length: 13; clone_size: NA; v_call: TRBV30; cdr3_aa: CAWSITSVNEQFF; cdr3_nt: TGTGCCTGGAGCATTACTAGCGTCAATGAGCAGTTCTTC
d_call: TRBD1; j_call: TRBJ2-1; cdr3_length: 16; clone_size: NA; v_call: TRBV19; cdr3_aa: CASSIWFGQGENEQFF; cdr3_nt: TGTGCCAGTAGTATCTGGTTCGGACAGGGTGAAAATGAGCAGTTCTTC
d_call: NA; j_call: TRBJ1-1; cdr3_length: 12; clone_size: NA; v_call: TRBV28; cdr3_aa: CASSPGPRGAFF; cdr3_nt: TGTGCCAGCTCGCCGGGCCCAAGGGGAGCTTTCTTT
d_call: NA; j_call: TRBJ1-5; cdr3_length: 14; clone_size: NA; v_call: TRBV19; cdr3_aa: CASSHRGGNQPQHF; cdr3_nt: TGTGCCAGTAGTCACCGGGGAGGCAATCAGCCCCAGCATTTT
d_call: TRBD2; j_call: TRBJ2-4; cdr3_length: 16; clone_size: NA; v_call: TRBV28; cdr3_aa: CASSFGSSGPENIQYF; cdr3_nt: TGTGCCAGCAGTTTCGGTTCTAGCGGGCCCGAAAACATTCAGTACTTC
d_call: NA; j_call: TRBJ1-4; cdr3_length: 15; clone_size: once; v_call: TRBV7-9; cdr3_aa: CASSLAAGIGEKLFF; cdr3_nt: TGTGCCAGCAGCTTAGCGGCGGGTATTGGCGAAAAACTGTTTTTT
d_call: NA; j_call: TRBJ1-5; cdr3_length: 13; clone_size: NA; v_call: TRBV24-1; cdr3_aa: CATSLTGDQPQHF; cdr3_nt: TGTGCCACCAGTCTTACCGGGGATCAGCCCCAGCATTTT
d_call: NA; j_call: TRBJ2-7; cdr3_length: 14; clone_size: NA; v_call: TRBV3-1/TRBV3-2; cdr3_aa: CASRGRSASYEQYF; cdr3_nt: TGTGCCAGCAGGGGAAGGAGCGCCTCCTACGAGCAGTACTTC
d_call: TRBD2; j_call: TRBJ2-1; cdr3_length: 14; clone_size: few; v_call: TRBV7-8; cdr3_aa: CASSLGSGLAEQFF; cdr3_nt: TGTGCCAGCAGCTTAGGATCGGGACTAGCTGAGCAGTTCTTC
d_call: NA; j_call: TRBJ1-1; cdr3_length: 14; clone_size: NA; v_call: TRBV18; cdr3_aa: CASSPQQGDTEAFF; cdr3_nt: TGTGCCAGCTCACCGCAACAGGGAGACACTGAAGCTTTCTTT
d_call: NA; j_call: TRBJ2-3; cdr3_length: 13; clone_size: NA; v_call: TRBV13; cdr3_aa: CASSLGGTDTQYF; cdr3_nt: TGTGCCAGCAGCTTGGGAGGCACAGATACGCAGTATTTT
d_call: NA; j_call: TRBJ1-4; cdr3_length: 16; clone_size: NA; v_call: TRBV2; cdr3_aa: CASSERTSRTNEKLFF; cdr3_nt: TGTGCCAGCAGTGAGAGGACAAGTCGTACTAATGAAAAACTGTTTTTT